The next 15 T cell receptor beta chains were all read from a single sample in a study of T cells after yellow fever vaccination. One entry per CDR3 protein results from TCRdb running MiXCR on the 5' RACE reads. In the table there are 300,000 to 350,000 distinct CDR3 sequences, 3% to 4.5% of which are singletons. Sequenced here: PBMCs, sampled 5 days after the yellow fever booster vaccination. Receptors were obtained from a man between 18 and 35 years old who received the YFV17D yellow fever vaccine.

The chain recombines TRBV30 with TRBJ2-2; tentative D call: TRBD2 (5 bases). This CDR3 is 13 amino acids long. CDR1 is GTSNPN and CDR2 is SVGIG in the germline V gene (reference sequence). Trimming took 5 bases from V and 0 from J, leaving 7 bases between them. CDR3 loop: CAWGGANTGELFF. The CDR3 region has the DNA TGTGCCTGGGGAGGAGCGAACACCGGGGAGCTGTTTTTT.

Many counts were recorded for this clonotype. The DNA of the CDR3 is TGTGCCAGCAGCGTAGAAGGCGCCACAGATACGCAGTATTTT. It codes for CASSVEGATDTQYF. This rearrangement joins TRBV9 to TRBJ2-3; D gene ambiguous. The CDR3 runs to 14 residues. The germline V gene has CDR1 SGDLS and CDR2 YYNGEE. Deletions cut 0 bases from V and 2 bases from J, with 7 bases between.

The V and J genes are TRBV6-5 and TRBJ1-4; D gene uncertain. The V and J ends lost 0 bases and 2 bases respectively, with 10 bases between them. There are 16 residues in the CDR3. Germline V gene sequence: CDR1 MNHEY, CDR2 SVGAGI. CDR3 bases: TGTGCCAGCAGTTACTCAGTTGGGGTGACTAATGAAAAACTGTTTTTT. It yields the protein CASSYSVGVTNEKLFF.

This chain connects TRBV12-2 to TRBJ2-3; the D segment call TRBD1 is taken from the table without a DNA check. TRBV12-2 constitutes a pseudogene. The CDR3 totals 18 residues. In DNA, the CDR3 is TGTGCAAGTCGCTTCCCGCGGACAACAGGGGAAGAACAGGATACGCAGTATTTT. The encoded protein is CASRFPRTTGEEQDTQYF.

The table lists this clonotype with many counts. This chain uses TRBV4-2 with TRBJ2-4; 9 nucleotides line up with TRBD2. CDR3 length: 15 residues. CDR1 is LGHNA, CDR2 YNFKEQ, per germline. V gave up 3 bases and J gave up 5 bases; unmatched junction bases: 5. The DNA of the CDR3 is TGTGCCAGCAGCCACCCCGTAGCGGGAGAAAACATTCAGTACTTC. It is translated as CASSHPVAGENIQYF.

This clonotype was seen more than once but under ten times. The chain couples TRBV18 to TRBJ2-5; possibly TRBD2 for D (6 bases). This CDR3 has 14 residues. CDR1 is KGHSH and CDR2 is LQKENI in the germline V gene. Trimming shortened V by 1 base and J by 2 bases, and 8 bases separated the two germline ends. CDR3 region: CASSPRGEQETQYF. In DNA form, the CDR3 reads TGTGCCAGCTCACCACGGGGGGAACAAGAGACCCAGTACTTC. The full variable domain, in which reference TRBV18 and TRBJ2-5 provide the parts outside the CDR3, is NAGVMQNPRHLVRRRGQEARLRCSPMKGHSHVYWYRQLPEEGLKFMVYLQKENIIDESGMPKERFSAEFPKEGPSILRIQQVVRGDSAAYFCASSPRGEQETQYFGPGTRLLVL.

The chain employs TRBV4-2 and TRBJ2-1; 8 nucleotides agree with TRBD1. The CDR3 runs 16 residues. V was clipped by 4 bases and J by 4 bases; unmatched bases: 9. Looked up from germline, CDR1 is LGHNA and CDR2 is YNFKEQ. CDR3 nucleotide sequence: TGTGCCAGCAGCCGGACCGGGACAGGACTATACAATGAGCAGTTCTTC. Translation: CASSRTGTGLYNEQFF.

This chain links TRBV2 with TRBJ2-3; TRBD1 is a possible D gene (5 bases). Germline CDR1 and CDR2: SNHLY and FYNNEI. The CDR3 extends over 15 amino acids. Between the trimmed V and J ends, which lost 2 bases and 0 bases, there was a span of 9 bases. The DNA for the CDR3 is TGTGCCAGCAGTGAACAGGGCGCTAGCACAGATACGCAGTATTTT. It is translated as CASSEQGASTDTQYF.

There are many counts of this clonotype. The chain recombines TRBV12-3 or TRBV12-4 with TRBJ1-3; D is unclear. This CDR3 is built from 15 residues. The V end lost 4 bases, the J end lost 2 bases, and 12 bases lay between the germline ends. This CDR3 is CASSSDRGAGNTIYF. In nucleotides, the CDR3 is TGTGCCAGCAGTTCCGACCGAGGTGCTGGAAACACCATATATTTT.

The rearrangement uses TRBV5-8 and TRBJ2-1; TRBD2 agrees at 7 bases. The CDR3 runs to 17 residues. Trimming at V came to 0 bases and at J to 1 base, leaving 7 bases not matched to a gene. Germline values: CDR1 SGHTS, CDR2 YDEGEE. CDR3 protein: CASSLGSTSLSYNEQFF. For the CDR3, the DNA is TGTGCCAGCAGCTTGGGGTCGACTAGCCTATCCTACAATGAGCAGTTCTTC.

This clonotype came up a few times. The chain links TRBV4-1 to TRBJ2-1, with 9 nucleotides matching TRBD1. This CDR3 is built from 16 residues. The trim removed 1 base at V and 9 bases at J, leaving 10 bases unmatched. Germline assignment: CDR1 MGHRA and CDR2 YSYEKL. The CDR3 coding sequence is TGCGCCAGCAGCCAAGGGGCGGGACAGGGTCGAGGTGAGCAGTTCTTC. Its translation: CASSQGAGQGRGEQFF.

In this sample, this clonotype turned up a few times. V gene TRBV18 combines with J gene TRBJ2-3; D tentatively fits TRBD1 or TRBD2 (5 bases each). The CDR3 spans 12 residues. Trimming stripped 8 bases from V and 7 bases from J, with 13 bases between. Per germline, CDR1 KGHSH and CDR2 LQKENI. CDR3: CASGTEANTQYF. CDR3 bases: TGTGCCAGCGGGACGGAAGCGAATACGCAGTATTTT.

This clonotype was counted ten times or more. V usage is TRBV5-1 and J usage is TRBJ2-1; maybe TRBD1 (5 bases). This CDR3 region has 14 residues. Germline assignment: CDR1 SGHRS and CDR2 YFSETQ. Trimming pared 2 bases from V and 10 bases from J, leaving 16 bases between. CDR3 DNA sequence: TGCGCCAGCAGCTTCAGTCAGGGAACGCTAGAGCAGTTCTTC. This encodes CASSFSQGTLEQFF.

Only a few counts were recorded for this clonotype. This chain joins TRBV7-8 and TRBJ2-7; no firm D call. Germline V gene lookup returns CDR1 SGHVS and CDR2 FQNEAQ. Trimming pared 1 base from V and 7 bases from J, leaving 8 bases between. The CDR3 length is 12 residues. The CDR3 region is CASSLGSREQYV. The CDR3 DNA is TGTGCCAGCAGCTTAGGGTCCCGGGAGCAGTACGTC.

This clonotype was observed a handful of times. A read error may account for a junction end that differs from germline. The chain links TRBV4-1 to TRBJ1-3; tentative D call: TRBD1 (5 bases). The germline gives CDR1 MGHRA, CDR2 YSYEKL. The CDR3 totals 13 residues. CDR3 region: CASSKEGGNTIYF. CDR3 DNA: TGCGCCAGCAGCAAAGAGGGGGGAAACACCATATATTTT.